These 19 T cell receptor beta chains originate from one sample sequenced in a study of CD8 T cells in ankylosing spondylitis. TCRdb reanalysed the 5' RACE reads using MiXCR and keeps one entry per CDR3 protein. The sample carries approximately 140,000 distinct CDR3 sequences, around 8.5% recorded once. Sequencing used blood, either unsorted or a sorted T cell fraction (not recorded which). These receptors all stem from a male donor with ankylosing spondylitis or in good health (not recorded which).

This clonotype showed up just a few times. V is TRBV28 and J is TRBJ2-7; TRBD2 matches at 7 bases. Trimming removed 5 bases from V and 6 bases from J; junction bases left unmatched: 10. The CDR3 is 14 amino acids. CDR1 and CDR2 (germline): MDHEN, SYDVKM. The DNA for the CDR3 is TGTGCCAGCAGTCCCCCTCTTTCGGGAGGCGAGCAGTACTTC. This sequence encodes CASSPPLSGGEQYF.

Regarding this clonotype: A read error may produce the germline difference seen at one junction end. V usage is TRBV12-3 or TRBV12-4 and J usage is TRBJ2-3, with 11 bases lining up with TRBD2. CDR3 length: 18 residues. The CDR3 coding sequence is TGTACCAGCTGTACCGGTACTAGCGGGAGAAAAGGGGGAGATACGCAGTATTTT. Amino acids: CTSCTGTSGRKGGDTQYF.

This clonotype was seen repeatedly, ten times or more. This chain connects TRBV7-2 to TRBJ2-3; D might be TRBD2 (6 bases). The V and J ends lost 5 bases and 10 bases respectively, with 22 bases between them. CDR3 length: 15 amino acids. CDR1 is SGHTA, CDR2 FQGNSA, per germline. The CDR3 here is CASSEPGLFELAQYF. CDR3 sequence (DNA): TGTGCCAGCAGCGAACCGGGACTCTTCGAACTTGCGCAGTATTTT.

This clonotype was seen a single time. This chain joins TRBV20-1 and TRBJ2-7; D is unclear. The CDR3 loop spans 13 amino acids. V lost 2 bases, J lost 2 bases, and 10 bases lay in between. CDR1 and CDR2 from the germline V gene are DFQATT and SNEGSKA (reference sequence). The CDR3 protein is CSARTQPTYEQYF. CDR3 DNA: TGCAGTGCTAGAACACAGCCTACCTACGAGCAGTACTTC.

There are many counts of this clonotype. The rearrangement links TRBV10-3 to TRBJ2-7; no definite D call. Trimming left V 3 bases short and J 3 bases short, with 3 bases between. Germline V gives CDR1 ENHRY, CDR2 SYGVKD. The CDR3 sequence is 11 residues long. DNA for the CDR3: TGTGCCATCAGTGATTTCTACGAGCAGTACTTC. Residues: CAISDFYEQYF.

This clonotype was seen repeatedly, ten times or more. The genes are TRBV20-1 and TRBJ1-5; no clear D gene. The V gene's germline CDR1 is DFQATT and CDR2 SNEGSKA (reference sequence). This CDR3 is 13 amino acids long. V was pared by 4 bases and J by 2 bases, with 9 bases between. The CDR3 nucleotides read TGCAGTGCTAACGAGAGGGGCAATCAGCCCCAGCATTTT. The encoded protein is CSANERGNQPQHF.

The rearrangement joins TRBV11-3 to TRBJ2-1; D remains ambiguous. Per germline, CDR1 SGHNT and CDR2 YENEEA. V lost 3 bases, J lost 5 bases, and 14 bases lay in between. CDR3 length: 15 amino acids. This CDR3 reads CASSFDWRQHNEQFF. The CDR3 DNA reads TGTGCCAGCAGCTTTGACTGGCGGCAGCACAATGAGCAGTTCTTC. Full variable domain (remainder filled in from reference TRBV11-3 and TRBJ2-1): EAGVVQSPRYKIIEKKQPVAFWCNPISGHNTLYWYLQNLGQGPELLIRYENEEAVDDSQLPKDRFSAERLKGVDSTLKIQPAELGDSAVYLCASSFDWRQHNEQFFGPGTRLTVL.

V and J are TRBV29-1 and TRBJ2-1, with TRBD1 matching over 8 bases. The CDR3 contains 14 residues. Trimming removed 5 bases from V and 0 bases from J; junction bases left unmatched: 3. Germline lookup yields CDR1 SQVTM and CDR2 ANQGSEA. DNA for the CDR3: TGCAGCGTTTATGGGACAGGCTCCTACAATGAGCAGTTCTTC. Residues: CSVYGTGSYNEQFF.

This clonotype was picked up many times. The chain has TRBV2 and TRBJ2-1; D possibly corresponds to TRBD2 (5 bases). The length of the CDR3 is 13 residues. V dropped 1 base and J dropped 10 bases, with 11 bases sitting between them. Germline assignment: CDR1 SNHLY and CDR2 FYNNEI. The CDR3 reads CASSEGGYVEQFF. The CDR3 DNA reads as TGTGCCAGCAGTGAAGGCGGGTACGTCGAGCAGTTCTTC.

The chain employs TRBV19 and TRBJ1-6; D gene ambiguous. CDR1 is LNHDA, CDR2 SQIVND, per germline (reference sequence). Trimming removed 3 bases at V and 10 bases at J, with 19 bases between. The CDR3 totals 16 residues. CDR3 nucleotide sequence: TGTGCCAGTAGTATGGAGGGTCCAACCGCGTGGTCACCCCTCCACTTT. It specifies CASSMEGPTAWSPLHF.

This clonotype was picked up many times. The CDR3 DNA is TGTGCCAGCAGCATTGCCGGGACTAGCAGCACAGATACGCAGTATTTT. Translation: CASSIAGTSSTDTQYF. The chain joins TRBV7-2 to TRBJ2-3, with 9 bases aligning to TRBD2. Germline-derived CDR1 and CDR2 are SGHTA and FQGNSA. The CDR3 has 16 amino acids. Trimming removed 5 bases from V and 0 bases from J; junction bases left unmatched: 6. Looking up the rest from reference TRBV7-2 and TRBJ2-3 gives the full variable domain: GAGVSQSPSNKVTEKGKDVELRCDPISGHTALYWYRQSLGQGLEFLIYFQGNSAPDKSGLPSDRFSAERTGGSVSTLTIQRTQQEDSAVYLCASSIAGTSSTDTQYFGPGTRLTVL.

This clonotype has just a few counts. The V call is TRBV6-5, the J call TRBJ2-5; 8 bases agree with TRBD2. The CDR3 contains 15 residues. CDR1 MNHEY and CDR2 SVGAGI come from the germline V gene. V was pared by 7 bases and J by 4 bases, with 11 bases of the junction left unmatched. Here the CDR3 DNA reads TGTGCCAGCACTTTAGCGGGGAATAGTCCAGAGACCCAGTACTTC. It translates to CASTLAGNSPETQYF.

This chain joins TRBV4-2 and TRBJ2-5; D not resolved. Trimming left V 4 bases short and J 7 bases short, with 10 bases between. The CDR3 length is 12 residues. Per germline, CDR1 LGHNA and CDR2 YNFKEQ. The CDR3 DNA sequence: TGTGCCAGCAGCCGTTCCGACGGGACCCAGTACTTC. This translates into CASSRSDGTQYF.

This clonotype came up many times. The chain joins TRBV10-3 to TRBJ2-4, with 8 bases fitting TRBD1. Per germline, CDR1 ENHRY and CDR2 SYGVKD. Trimming at V came to 7 bases and at J to 0 bases, leaving 2 bases not matched to a gene. The CDR3 consists of 14 residues. The CDR3: CAIIDRGAKNIQYF. The CDR3 nucleotides are TGTGCCATCATAGACAGGGGAGCCAAAAACATTCAGTACTTC.

This clonotype occurred many times. The V and J genes are TRBV12-3 or TRBV12-4 and TRBJ2-4; 10 bases are a match to TRBD2. This CDR3 has 14 residues. The V segment lost 5 bases and the J segment 7 bases; nucleotides outside the gene matches: 5. CDR3 region: CASSPRTSGNIQYF. The CDR3 nucleotides read TGTGCCAGCAGTCCCAGGACTAGCGGCAACATTCAGTACTTC.

This clonotype was observed at least ten times. V and J are TRBV20-1 and TRBJ2-1, with 9 bases fitting TRBD2. The CDR3 totals 18 residues. J lost 5 bases, V lost 6 bases, and 20 bases had no gene match. In germline, CDR1 is DFQATT, CDR2 SNEGSKA (reference sequence). Written as DNA, the CDR3 is TGCAGTGCCGATAGGGTGGCGGGAGGGCCCTGGTTTCACAATGAGCAGTTCTTC. This sequence encodes CSADRVAGGPWFHNEQFF.

This clonotype was seen repeatedly, ten times or more. The genes are TRBV20-1 and TRBJ2-7; D gene ambiguous. The CDR3 contains 14 residues. V gave up 8 bases and J gave up 0 bases, with 17 bases separating them. Looked up from germline, CDR1 is DFQATT and CDR2 is SNEGSKA (reference sequence). Written as DNA, the CDR3 is TGCAGTTTTGAGGTAGGAAGCCTCTCCTACGAGCAGTACTTC. As protein: CSFEVGSLSYEQYF.

The chain carries TRBV3-1 and TRBJ2-2; 9 bases are shared with TRBD2. This CDR3 comprises 16 residues. Trimming took 4 bases from V and 7 from J; bases not matched to a gene: 10. In germline, CDR1 is LGHDT, CDR2 YNNKEL (reference sequence). This chain's CDR3 is CASSPRASGIGGELFF. The CDR3 nucleotides read TGTGCCAGCAGCCCTCGGGCTAGCGGGATAGGCGGGGAGCTGTTTTTT.

This clonotype was counted ten times or more. The gene calls are TRBV20-1 and TRBJ2-1, with TRBD2 matching 8 bases. Germline lookup yields CDR1 DFQATT and CDR2 SNEGSKA (reference sequence). V gave up 2 bases and J gave up 4 bases; unmatched junction bases: 10. The CDR3 spans 16 residues. CDR3 residues: CSARTSWTSWYNEQFF. CDR3 DNA: TGCAGTGCTAGAACATCGTGGACTAGCTGGTACAATGAGCAGTTCTTC.